This T cell receptor beta chain emerged from a study of T-cell reconstitution after alpha-beta-depleted transplantation in children. The CDR3 totals 13 residues. The germline V gene has CDR1 DFQATT and CDR2 SNEGSKA (reference sequence). A remark on this clonotype: The junction does not match germline at one end; this may be a read error.

A TCRbeta library incorporating unique molecular identifiers was prepared. TCRdb re-called the PCR reads with MiXCR, one entry per CDR3 protein. This table holds approximately 520,000 distinct CDR3 sequences, 30% to 35% found once. The sample consisted of PBMCs from the stem cell graft donor, taken from the stem cell graft. V usage is TRBV20-1 and J usage is TRBJ1-4; TRBD1 is a possible D gene (6 bases). The clonotype was recovered from a human donor who donated a stem cell graft to a child with aplastic anemia. This CDR3 is CCAREEGTEKLFF. CDR3 coding DNA: TGCTGTGCTAGAGAGGAGGGGACAGAAAAACTGTTTTTT.